These T cell receptor beta chains were read from a single sample in a study of early T cells in non-severe SARS-CoV-2 infection. Using its own MiXCR run on the 5' RACE reads, TCRdb lists one record per CDR3 protein. The table records 75,000 to 80,000 distinct CDR3 sequences, approximately 9.1% of them present only once. The sample was whole blood. The source is an adult who was a healthcare worker with PCR-confirmed SARS-CoV-2 infection or an uninfected control (not recorded which). The CDR3 runs from the conserved cysteine through the conserved F or W. Fields, in order: J gene, D gene, clone size, V gene, CDR3 protein, CDR3 DNA. D genes are given only for firm matches. Size values are once, few and many counts, or a class for expanded clones, and some rows have none.

>TRBJ2-7|NA|NA|TRBV4-1
CASSPQIGGPYEQYF
TGCGCCAGCAGCCCTCAAATAGGGGGACCGTACGAGCAGTACTTC
>TRBJ2-3|NA|many|TRBV2
CASSDVPTDSATDTQYF
TGTGCCAGCAGTGATGTTCCGACTGACTCCGCCACAGATACGCAGTATTTT
>TRBJ1-1|NA|few|TRBV28
CASPPPGTSTEAFF
TGTGCCAGCCCTCCACCGGGGACAAGCACTGAAGCTTTCTTT
>TRBJ1-1|NA|few|TRBV21-1
CASPEDTEAFF
TGTGCCAGCCCAGAGGACACTGAAGCTTTCTTT
>TRBJ2-7|TRBD1|NA|TRBV27
CASSPGQEWYF
TGTGCCAGCAGCCCCGGACAGGAATGGTACTTC
>TRBJ1-4|TRBD1|many|TRBV9
CASSRKGQGATNEKLFF
TGTGCCAGCAGCCGGAAAGGTCAGGGGGCAACTAATGAAAAACTGTTTTTT
>TRBJ2-3|NA|NA|TRBV10-3
CAIGPNRDTQYF
TGTGCCATCGGCCCCAACCGAGATACGCAGTATTTT
>TRBJ1-1|NA|many|TRBV30
CAGNTGPNTEAFF
TGTGCCGGAAATACAGGCCCTAACACTGAAGCTTTCTTT
>TRBJ2-3|NA|NA|TRBV10-3
CAISERSTSSTDTQYF
TGTGCCATCAGTGAGCGGAGTACTTCTAGCACAGATACGCAGTATTTT
>TRBJ2-1|NA|NA|TRBV28
CASSLINEQFF
TGTGCCAGCTCCCTCATCAACGAGCAGTTCTTC
>TRBJ2-7|TRBD1|few|TRBV10-3
CAISESEDRVLF
TGTGCCATCAGTGAGTCTGAGGACAGGGTCCTCTTC
>TRBJ2-5|NA|NA|TRBV7-2
CASSSARDPLFRETQYF
TGTGCCAGCAGCTCCGCCCGGGACCCCTTGTTTAGAGAGACCCAGTACTTC
>TRBJ2-3|NA|few|TRBV5-1
CASSVSGDTDTQYF
TGCGCCAGCAGTGTTAGCGGAGACACAGATACGCAGTATTTT
>TRBJ2-1|NA|many|TRBV5-1
CASSLAGEIYNEQFF
TGCGCCAGCAGCTTGGCGGGGGAAATATACAATGAGCAGTTCTTC
>TRBJ2-7|NA|NA|TRBV19
CASTPTYEQYF
TGTGCCAGTACCCCCACGTACGAGCAGTACTTC
>TRBJ2-3|TRBD1|many|TRBV10-3
CAIKSDRVKHTQYF
TGTGCCATCAAGTCGGACAGGGTCAAGCATACGCAGTATTTT
>TRBJ2-7|TRBD2|many|TRBV7-6
CASSPHPGLAGGTLRGWQYF
TGTGCCAGCAGCCCCCACCCGGGACTAGCGGGAGGTACCCTCCGGGGGTGGCAGTACTTC
>TRBJ1-5|NA|many|TRBV7-8
CASNQGGSNQPQHF
TGTGCCAGCAACCAAGGGGGTAGCAATCAGCCCCAGCATTTT
>TRBJ2-1|TRBD2|many|TRBV11-2
CASMRGGPENEQFF
TGTGCCAGCATGCGGGGGGGGCCGGAAAATGAGCAGTTCTTC
>TRBJ2-2|TRBD2|NA|TRBV28
CASSFPGLAGGSGELFF
TGTGCCAGCTCCTTCCCTGGGCTAGCGGGAGGATCCGGGGAGCTGTTTTTT
>TRBJ1-1|NA|NA|TRBV28
CASNTNTEAFF
TGTGCCAGTAATACGAACACTGAAGCTTTCTTT
>TRBJ2-1|NA|many|TRBV12-5
CASGLGFSHNEQFF
TGTGCTAGTGGTTTGGGCTTCTCCCACAATGAGCAGTTCTTC
>TRBJ1-6|NA|many|TRBV3-1
CASSQDAGVYSPLHF
TGTGCCAGCAGCCAAGACGCAGGGGTTTATTCACCCCTCCACTTT
>TRBJ2-3|TRBD2|many|TRBV27
CASSLLAGGADTQYF
TGTGCCAGCAGTTTATTAGCGGGAGGGGCAGATACGCAGTATTTT
>TRBJ1-5|NA|NA|TRBV27
CASRPQYAGGNQPQHF
TGTGCCAGCCGTCCCCAATATGCTGGCGGCAATCAGCCCCAGCATTTT
>TRBJ2-1|TRBD2|many|TRBV9
CASSVAPSGGYNEQFF
TGTGCCAGCAGCGTAGCCCCTAGCGGGGGCTACAATGAGCAGTTCTTC